This T cell receptor beta chain emerged from a study of CD8+CD57+ T cells in acquired aplastic anemia. Study at large: Quantities of DNA derived from sorted CD4+ and CD8+ cells averaged 3.2 ug. Whole-study results and caveats: Patients and controls shared over 25 CD8+ CDR3 sequences, which appeared highly expressed in patients and within their immunodominant clones.

Profiling that covered TCR beta VDJ and CDR3 relied on genomic DNA as its template. TCRdb used MiXCR to reprocess the reads, holding one entry per CDR3 protein. The top ten clones hold around 20% of a sample with a few hundred thousand distinct CDR3 sequences, approximately 51% of them seen once. This clonotype was recorded once. Its antigen remains unidentified. All patients picked for sequencing had shown, by flow cytometry, an expansion of CD8+CD57+ cells. The sequence derives from a human donor with aplastic anemia. The sequencing sample was made of sorted CD4+, CD8+, or CD8+CD57+ T cells (not recorded which) from PBMCs.

The chain's CDR3 is CASSLDFKYGYTF. CDR3 sequence (DNA): TGTGCCAGCAGCCTCGACTTCAAGTATGGCTACACCTTC. The rearrangement joins TRBV14 to TRBJ1-2; D is undetermined. Trimming stripped 4 bases from V and 5 bases from J, with 11 bases between. The CDR3 totals 13 residues. Germline CDR1 is SGHDN and CDR2 is FVKESK.